The 18 T cell receptor beta chains in this list originate from one sample, sequenced in a study of blood T cell repertoires in COVID-19. TCRdb's copy holds only in-frame clones and misses some; the assay was immunoSEQ multiplex PCR. In the table there are roughly 95,000 clones, 82% of which are singletons. Sequencing was done on a sample of peripheral blood. Receptors originate from a man older than 75 with acute or convalescent COVID-19.

The V call is TRBV11-2, the J call TRBJ2-3; D possibly corresponds to TRBD1 (6 bases). Germline V lookup: CDR1 SGHAT, CDR2 FQNNGV. CDR3 size: 14 residues. V dropped 2 bases and J dropped 6 bases, with 12 bases sitting between them. CDR3 region: CASSLSKGVDTQYF. In nucleotides, the CDR3 is TGTGCCAGCAGCTTATCGAAGGGGGTGGATACGCAGTATTTT.

Remarks on this clone: Other DNA sequences from this sample encode an identical CDR3 as well. The CDR3 reads CASSLGQNTEAFF. Here the CDR3 DNA reads TGTGCCAGCAGCTTGGGACAGAACACTGAAGCTTTCTTT. The chain uses TRBV11-3 and TRBJ1-1, with a tentative D call TRBD1 (6 bases). V lost 3 bases and J lost 1, with 6 bases in between. The germline V gene has CDR1 SGHNT and CDR2 YENEEA. This CDR3 contains 13 residues.

The V gene is TRBV27, the J gene TRBJ1-5, with 9 bases aligning to TRBD1. Per germline, CDR1 MNHEY and CDR2 SMNVEV (reference sequence). J gave up 5 bases and V 3 bases, and 8 bases lay outside the gene matches. CDR3 size: 16 residues. The CDR3 here is CASSFKPGQGHQPQHF. The CDR3, as DNA: TGTGCCAGCAGTTTCAAACCGGGACAGGGCCATCAGCCCCAGCATTTT.

This clone was counted between two and nine times. The junction departs from the called germline gene at one end, perhaps through a read error. The chain is built from TRBV5-1 and TRBJ1-2; D is perhaps TRBD1 (6 bases). The V gene's germline CDR1 is SGHRS and CDR2 YFSETQ. CDR3 size: 11 residues. The CDR3 here is CASSLQGQTEF. DNA for the CDR3: TGCGCCAGCAGCTTGCAGGGGCAGACTGAATTC.

This clone is medium-sized (0.01 to 0.1%) within its sample. Compared with germline, one end of the junction differs, possibly owing to a read error. The J gene is TRBJ1-3, the V gene TRBV5-1, with D hard to call. CDR1 and CDR2 (germline): SGHRS, YFSETQ. This CDR3 region has 15 residues. In nucleotides, the CDR3 is TGCGCCAGCAGGTTGGGGAGTTATGCTGGAAACACCATATATTTT. Its translation: CASRLGSYAGNTIYF.

J is TRBJ2-1 and V is TRBV7-2; D might be TRBD1 (6 bases). Trimming cost V 3 bases and J 4 bases, with 10 bases left between them. The germline CDR1 and CDR2 sequences are SGHTA and FQGNSA. This CDR3 has 14 residues. The CDR3 DNA reads as TGTGCCAGCAGCTTCCCAGGACAGTACAATGAGCAGTTCTTC. Translated, it gives CASSFPGQYNEQFF.

The J gene is TRBJ2-7, the V gene TRBV19, with TRBD1 as a possible D gene (5 bases). V was pared by 5 bases and J by 2 bases, with 10 bases between. The CDR3 spans 13 residues. Germline V gives CDR1 LNHDA, CDR2 SQIVND (reference sequence). The CDR3 coding sequence is TGTGCCAGTAGTCAGGGCACACCCTACGAGCAGTACTTC. It codes for CASSQGTPYEQYF.

The rearrangement joins TRBV7-2 to TRBJ2-4; 12 bases fit TRBD2. Per the germline V gene, CDR1 is SGHTA and CDR2 is FQGNSA. There are 16 residues in the CDR3. Germline trimming cut 1 base from V and 6 bases from J; bases unmatched to any gene: 4. The DNA for the CDR3 is TGTGCCAGCAGCTTAGGACTAGCGGGAGAGGGAAACATTCAGTACTTC. Its translation: CASSLGLAGEGNIQYF.

The V call is TRBV7-6, the J call TRBJ2-2; TRBD2 agrees at 7 bases. The junction had 14 bases not matched to a gene; V was cut back by 5 bases and J by 8 bases. The length of the CDR3 is 16 residues. Germline V gives CDR1 SGHVS, CDR2 FNYEAQ. CDR3 in amino acids: CASSPSGTLLWGELFF. In DNA form, the CDR3 reads TGTGCCAGCAGCCCCAGCGGGACCCTACTTTGGGGGGAGCTGTTTTTT.

The V gene is TRBV29-1, the J gene TRBJ2-1; TRBD2 matches 7 bases. The V gene's germline CDR1 is SQVTM and CDR2 ANQGSEA. This CDR3 comprises 13 residues. In nucleotides, the CDR3 is TGCAGTTGGGGAGGGCTATGGTACAATGAGCAGTTCTTC. It encodes CSWGGLWYNEQFF.

V and J are TRBV19 and TRBJ1-1, with unresolved D. V gave up 8 bases and J gave up 3 bases, with 16 bases separating them. Germline CDR1 reads LNHDA; CDR2 reads SQIVND (reference sequence). This CDR3 contains 14 residues. The chain's CDR3 is CASGSRGADTEAFF. The CDR3 DNA reads TGTGCCAGTGGGTCAAGAGGCGCGGACACTGAAGCTTTCTTT.

This clone was recorded only once. The rearrangement uses TRBV28 and TRBJ2-4; 9 nucleotides line up with TRBD1. J gave up 0 bases and V 3 bases, and 12 bases lay outside the gene matches. The CDR3 has 19 residues. CDR1 MDHEN and CDR2 SYDVKM come from the germline V gene. The CDR3 region is CASSLGGDREIPAKNIQYF. The DNA of the CDR3 is TGTGCCAGCAGTTTGGGAGGGGACAGGGAAATACCAGCCAAAAACATTCAGTACTTC.

This sequence joins TRBV5-1 and TRBJ1-2; 8 positions agree with TRBD1. The CDR3 runs 15 residues. J lost 8 bases, V lost 4 bases, and 13 bases had no gene match. Germline V CDR1 and CDR2: SGHRS, YFSETQ. CDR3 region: CASSPSGGAMGGYTF. The CDR3 DNA is TGCGCCAGCAGCCCGTCAGGGGGCGCGATGGGAGGCTACACCTTC.

The chain employs TRBV3-1 (or the pseudogene TRBV3-2) and TRBJ1-1; D gene unclear. Trimming removed 2 bases at V and 1 base at J, with 5 bases between. The CDR3 is 13 amino acids. CDR1 and CDR2 from the germline V gene are LGHDT and YNNKEL (reference sequence). CDR3 sequence (DNA): TGTGCCAGCAGCCAATATCCGAACACTGAAGCTTTCTTT. It yields the protein CASSQYPNTEAFF.

The rearrangement uses TRBV7-2 and TRBJ2-1, with 11 bases fitting TRBD2. V shed 5 bases, J shed 5 bases, and the junction held 8 bases outside the gene matches. There are 16 residues in the CDR3. Germline V gene lookup returns CDR1 SGHTA and CDR2 FQGNSA. CDR3 nucleotide sequence: TGTGCCAGCAGCCTGATGGGGACTAGCGGAAACAATGAGCAGTTCTTC. It specifies CASSLMGTSGNNEQFF.

J is TRBJ2-7 and V is TRBV12-3 or TRBV12-4; D ambiguous. The V and J ends lost 2 bases and 7 bases respectively, with 9 bases between them. CDR3 size: 12 residues. The CDR3 DNA is TGTGCCAGCAGTTTATTTTCTCAGGAGCAGTACTTC. Amino acids: CASSLFSQEQYF.

This clone has just a few counts. This chain links TRBV5-4 with TRBJ1-2, with unresolved D. This CDR3 comprises 13 residues. CDR1 SGHNT and CDR2 YYREEE come from the germline V gene (reference sequence). V was trimmed by 4 bases and J by 4 bases, leaving 11 bases between them. The CDR3 here is CASSPLGGYGYTF. CDR3 bases: TGTGCCAGCAGCCCCCTAGGAGGCTATGGCTACACCTTC.

The CDR3 DNA reads as TGTGCCAGCTCACCCGGGACTAGCGGGGACTACGAGCAGTACTTC. Translation: CASSPGTSGDYEQYF. This rearrangement joins TRBV18 to TRBJ2-7, with TRBD2 matching 13 bases. Germline V gene data show CDR1 as KGHSH and CDR2 as LQKENI. Trimming cost V 3 bases and J 3 bases; bases outside gene matches: 2. The CDR3 spans 15 residues. Combining the CDR3 with reference TRBV18 and TRBJ2-7 gives the whole variable domain NAGVMQNPRHLVRRRGQEARLRCSPMKGHSHVYWYRQLPEEGLKFMVYLQKENIIDESGMPKERFSAEFPKEGPSILRIQQVVRGDSAAYFCASSPGTSGDYEQYFGPGTRLTVT.